This T cell receptor beta chain was identified during a study of shared clonotypes between healthy human individuals. Overall study context: Each donor contributed plates that comprised three CD4 naive, three CD4 memory, two CD8 naive and one CD8 memory.

Study findings and constraints: It was anticipated that sequencing depth would influence how many clonotypes donors shared.

In regard to this clone: Its antigen is unknown.

Losses at the gene ends were 4 bases for V and 1 base for J; bases not matched to a gene: 3. Germline V gene sequence: CDR1 KGHSH, CDR2 LQKENI. The length of the CDR3 is 14 residues. Sequencing used immunoSEQ multiplex PCR; TCRdb keeps in-frame clones, though not all of them. Here the sample spans millions of clones, 93% being singletons. There were only Caucasian adults among the donors, and all lived in Nashville, Tennessee. The sequencing sample was made of naive CD4+ T cells from PBMCs. Documented subset: CD45RA+ positively selected. The source of this sequence is a man aged 18 to 29 in good health. Some clones in this sample may be carry-over from other donors' samples. The chain combines TRBV18 with TRBJ1-2; 7 nucleotides agree with TRBD1. CDR3 residues: CASSLDRVNYGYTF. The CDR3 DNA reads as TGTGCCAGCTCACTCGACAGGGTTAACTATGGCTACACCTTC.